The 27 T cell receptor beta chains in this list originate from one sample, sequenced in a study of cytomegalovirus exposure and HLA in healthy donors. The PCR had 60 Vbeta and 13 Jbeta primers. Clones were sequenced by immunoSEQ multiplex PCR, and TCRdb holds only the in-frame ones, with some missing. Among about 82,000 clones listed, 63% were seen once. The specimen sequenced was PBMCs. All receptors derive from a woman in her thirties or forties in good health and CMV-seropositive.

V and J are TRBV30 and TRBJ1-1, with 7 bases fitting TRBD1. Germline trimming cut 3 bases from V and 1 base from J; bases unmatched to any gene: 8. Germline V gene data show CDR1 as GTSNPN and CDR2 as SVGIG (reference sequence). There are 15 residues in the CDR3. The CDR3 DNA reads TGTGCCTGGAGGGACACAGGGGCAGGGAACACTGAAGCTTTCTTT. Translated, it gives CAWRDTGAGNTEAFF. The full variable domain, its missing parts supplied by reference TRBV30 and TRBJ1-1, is SQTIHQWPATLVQPVGSPLSLECTVEGTSNPNLYWYRQAAGRGLQLLFYSVGIGQISSEVPQNLSASRPQDRQFILSSKKLLLSDSGFYLCAWRDTGAGNTEAFFGQGTRLTVV.

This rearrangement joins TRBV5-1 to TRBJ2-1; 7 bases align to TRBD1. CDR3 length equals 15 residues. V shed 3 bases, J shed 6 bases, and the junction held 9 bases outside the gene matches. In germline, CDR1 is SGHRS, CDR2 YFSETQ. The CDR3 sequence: CASSSIQGPGNEQFF. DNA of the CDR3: TGCGCCAGCAGCTCCATACAGGGGCCTGGCAATGAGCAGTTCTTC.

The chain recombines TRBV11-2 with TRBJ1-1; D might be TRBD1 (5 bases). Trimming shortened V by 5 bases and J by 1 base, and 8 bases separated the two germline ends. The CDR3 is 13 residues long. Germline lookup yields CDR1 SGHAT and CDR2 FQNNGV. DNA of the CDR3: TGTGCCAGCAGCCCACAGGAGAACACTGAAGCTTTCTTT. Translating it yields CASSPQENTEAFF.

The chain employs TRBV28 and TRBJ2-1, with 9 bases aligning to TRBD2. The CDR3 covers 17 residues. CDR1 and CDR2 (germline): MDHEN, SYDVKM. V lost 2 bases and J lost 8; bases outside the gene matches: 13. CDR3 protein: CASSLSLGGRAIHEQFF. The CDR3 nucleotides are TGTGCCAGCAGTTTAAGTTTGGGCGGGAGGGCCATCCATGAGCAGTTCTTC.

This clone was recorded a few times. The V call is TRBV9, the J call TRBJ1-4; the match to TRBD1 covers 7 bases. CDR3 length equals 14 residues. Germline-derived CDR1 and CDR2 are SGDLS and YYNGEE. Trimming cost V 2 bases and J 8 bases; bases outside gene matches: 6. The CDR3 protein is CASSVTGKYEKLFF. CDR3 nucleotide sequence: TGTGCCAGCAGCGTGACAGGGAAATACGAAAAACTGTTTTTT.

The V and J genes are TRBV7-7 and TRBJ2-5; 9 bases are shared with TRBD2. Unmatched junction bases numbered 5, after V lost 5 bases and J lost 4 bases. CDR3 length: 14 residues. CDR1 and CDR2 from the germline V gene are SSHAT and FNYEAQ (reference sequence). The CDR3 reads CASSLSGSGETQYF. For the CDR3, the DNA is TGTGCCAGCAGCCTTAGCGGGAGTGGAGAGACCCAGTACTTC.

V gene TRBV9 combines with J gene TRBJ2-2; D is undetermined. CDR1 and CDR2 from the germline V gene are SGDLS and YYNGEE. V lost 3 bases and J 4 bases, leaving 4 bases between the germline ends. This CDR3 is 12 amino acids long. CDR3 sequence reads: CASSAFTGELFF. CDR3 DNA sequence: TGTGCCAGCAGCGCATTCACCGGGGAGCTGTTTTTT.

The CDR3 reads CASSLGGYSNQPQHF. CDR3 bases: TGTGCCAGCAGTTTGGGGGGTTATAGCAATCAGCCCCAGCATTTT. This chain uses TRBV28 with TRBJ1-5; D may be TRBD1 (5 bases). The CDR3 is 15 residues long. Germline loops: CDR1 MDHEN, CDR2 SYDVKM. V lost 3 bases and J 0 bases, leaving 9 bases between the germline ends.

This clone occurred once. The CDR3 loop reads CAWTLGDGYTF. For the CDR3, the DNA is TGTGCCTGGACCCTCGGGGATGGCTACACCTTC. The chain uses TRBV30 and TRBJ1-2; no reliable D call. The CDR3 has 11 residues. V was trimmed by 4 bases and J by 6 bases, leaving 9 bases between them. Germline V lookup: CDR1 GTSNPN, CDR2 SVGIG (reference sequence).

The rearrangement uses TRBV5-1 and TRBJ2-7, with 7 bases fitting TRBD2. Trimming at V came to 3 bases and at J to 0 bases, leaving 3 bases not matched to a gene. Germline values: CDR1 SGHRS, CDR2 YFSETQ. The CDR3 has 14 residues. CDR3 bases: TGCGCCAGCAGCTCCTGGACTAGCTCCTACGAGCAGTACTTC. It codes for CASSSWTSSYEQYF.

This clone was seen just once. CDR3 loop: CASSPFELIDEAFF. DNA for the CDR3: TGTGCCAGTAGCCCGTTCGAGCTGATAGATGAAGCTTTCTTT. V usage is TRBV13 and J usage is TRBJ1-1; D gene unclear. Germline lookup yields CDR1 PRHDT and CDR2 FYEKMQ (reference sequence). With 9 bases removed from V and 7 bases from J, the gap between germline ends came to 21 bases. This CDR3 is built from 14 residues.

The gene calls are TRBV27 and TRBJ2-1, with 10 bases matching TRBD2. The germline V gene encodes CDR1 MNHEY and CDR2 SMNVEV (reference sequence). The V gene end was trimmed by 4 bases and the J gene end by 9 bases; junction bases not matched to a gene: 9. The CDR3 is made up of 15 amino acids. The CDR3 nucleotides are TGTGCCAGCAGTTCCCTAGCGGGAGTAGGTCTTGAGCAGTTCTTC. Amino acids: CASSSLAGVGLEQFF.

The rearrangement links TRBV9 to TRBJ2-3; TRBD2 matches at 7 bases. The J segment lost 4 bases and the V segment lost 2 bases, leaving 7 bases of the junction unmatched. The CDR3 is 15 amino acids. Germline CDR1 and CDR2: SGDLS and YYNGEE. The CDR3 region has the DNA TGTGCCAGCAGCGTGGCGGGAGACATTTCAGATACGCAGTATTTT. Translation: CASSVAGDISDTQYF.

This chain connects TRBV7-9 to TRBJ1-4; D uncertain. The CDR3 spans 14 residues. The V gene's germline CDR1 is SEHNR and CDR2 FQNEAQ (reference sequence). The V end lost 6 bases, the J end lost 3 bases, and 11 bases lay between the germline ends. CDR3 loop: CASRGRAPNEKLFF. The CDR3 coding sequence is TGTGCCAGCAGGGGGAGGGCTCCTAATGAAAAACTGTTTTTT.

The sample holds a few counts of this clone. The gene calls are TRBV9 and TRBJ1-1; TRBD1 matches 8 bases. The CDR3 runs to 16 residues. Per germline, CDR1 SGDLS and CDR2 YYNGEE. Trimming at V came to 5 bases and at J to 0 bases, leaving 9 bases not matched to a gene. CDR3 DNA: TGTGCCAGCAGTTCGGACCCGGACAGGGTGAACACTGAAGCTTTCTTT. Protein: CASSSDPDRVNTEAFF.

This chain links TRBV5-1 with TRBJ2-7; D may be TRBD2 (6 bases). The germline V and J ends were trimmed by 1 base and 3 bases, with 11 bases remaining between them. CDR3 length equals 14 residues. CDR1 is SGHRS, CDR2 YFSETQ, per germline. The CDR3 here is CASSLLLAHYEQYF. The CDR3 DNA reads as TGCGCCAGCAGCTTGCTACTAGCCCACTACGAGCAGTACTTC.

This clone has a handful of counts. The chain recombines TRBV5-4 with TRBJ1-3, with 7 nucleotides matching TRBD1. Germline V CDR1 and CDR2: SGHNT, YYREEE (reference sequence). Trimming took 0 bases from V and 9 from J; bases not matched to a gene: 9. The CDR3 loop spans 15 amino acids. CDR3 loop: CASSLGAGGSSTIYF. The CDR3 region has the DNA TGTGCCAGCAGCTTGGGGGCAGGGGGGTCAAGCACCATATATTTT.

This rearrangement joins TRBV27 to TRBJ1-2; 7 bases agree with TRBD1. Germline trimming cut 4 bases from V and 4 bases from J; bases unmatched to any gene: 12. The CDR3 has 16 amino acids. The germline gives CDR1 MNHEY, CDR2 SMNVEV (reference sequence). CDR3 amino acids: CASSSKQGSSPYGYTF. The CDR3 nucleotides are TGTGCCAGCAGTTCAAAACAGGGGTCAAGTCCCTATGGCTACACCTTC.

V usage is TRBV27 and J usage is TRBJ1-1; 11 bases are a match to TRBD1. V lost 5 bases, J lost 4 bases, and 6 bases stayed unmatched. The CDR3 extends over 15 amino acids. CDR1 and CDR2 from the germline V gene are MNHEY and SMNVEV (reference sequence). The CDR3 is CASSLSGTGGTEAFF. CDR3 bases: TGTGCCAGCAGTCTCTCCGGGACAGGGGGCACTGAAGCTTTCTTT.

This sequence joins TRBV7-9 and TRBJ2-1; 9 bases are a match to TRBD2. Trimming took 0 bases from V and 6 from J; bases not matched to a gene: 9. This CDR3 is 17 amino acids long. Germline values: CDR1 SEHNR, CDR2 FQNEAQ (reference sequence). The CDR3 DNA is TGTGCCAGCAGCTTAGCGCCAAGCGGGAGGACGGGCAATGAGCAGTTCTTC. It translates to CASSLAPSGRTGNEQFF.

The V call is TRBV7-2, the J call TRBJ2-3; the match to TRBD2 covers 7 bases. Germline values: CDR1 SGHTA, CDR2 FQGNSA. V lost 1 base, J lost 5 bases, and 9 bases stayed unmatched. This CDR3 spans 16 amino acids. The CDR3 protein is CASSLVGLGPGDTQYF. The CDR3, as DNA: TGTGCCAGCAGCTTAGTAGGACTAGGGCCAGGAGATACGCAGTATTTT.

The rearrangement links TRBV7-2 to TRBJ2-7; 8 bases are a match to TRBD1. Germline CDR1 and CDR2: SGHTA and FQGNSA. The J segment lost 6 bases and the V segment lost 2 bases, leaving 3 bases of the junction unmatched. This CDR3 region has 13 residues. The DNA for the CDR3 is TGTGCCAGCAGCTTATCGGGACAGGCCGAGCAGTACTTC. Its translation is CASSLSGQAEQYF.

Here the CDR3 reads CASSPSTAHYEKLFF. In nucleotides, the CDR3 is TGCGCCAGCAGCCCCTCGACAGCACACTATGAAAAACTGTTTTTT. The chain has TRBV4-1 and TRBJ1-4; weak D call: TRBD1 (5 bases). Germline CDR1 MGHRA, CDR2 YSYEKL. The CDR3 loop spans 15 amino acids. The germline V and J ends were trimmed by 4 bases and 6 bases, with 15 bases remaining between them.

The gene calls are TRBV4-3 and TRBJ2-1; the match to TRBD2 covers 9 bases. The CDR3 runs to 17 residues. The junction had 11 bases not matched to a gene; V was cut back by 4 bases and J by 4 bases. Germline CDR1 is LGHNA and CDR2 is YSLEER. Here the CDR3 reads CASSRVPGLAEYNEQFF. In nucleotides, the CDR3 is TGCGCCAGCAGCCGTGTTCCGGGACTAGCCGAATACAATGAGCAGTTCTTC.

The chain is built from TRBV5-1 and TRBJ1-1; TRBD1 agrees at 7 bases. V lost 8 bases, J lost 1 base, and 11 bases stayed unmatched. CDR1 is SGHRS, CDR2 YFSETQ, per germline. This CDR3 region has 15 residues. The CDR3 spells CASRGMGQTNTEAFF. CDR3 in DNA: TGCGCCAGTCGGGGTATGGGACAGACGAACACTGAAGCTTTCTTT.

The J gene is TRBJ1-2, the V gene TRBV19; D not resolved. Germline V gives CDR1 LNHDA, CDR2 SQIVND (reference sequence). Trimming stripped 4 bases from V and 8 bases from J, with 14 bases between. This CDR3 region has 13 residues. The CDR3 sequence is CASSTTTLLGYTF. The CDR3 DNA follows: TGTGCCAGTAGTACGACTACCCTTCTGGGCTACACCTTC.

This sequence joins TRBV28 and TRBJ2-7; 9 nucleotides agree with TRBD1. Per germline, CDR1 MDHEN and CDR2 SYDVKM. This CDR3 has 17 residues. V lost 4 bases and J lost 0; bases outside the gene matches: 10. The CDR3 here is CASSSPPGQGLSYEQYF. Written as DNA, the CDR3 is TGTGCCAGCAGTTCCCCTCCGGGACAGGGCCTCTCCTACGAGCAGTACTTC.